This TCR beta chain was identified in a study of T cell changes during pregnancy in multiple sclerosis. TCRdb keeps only in-frame clones here, not all; method: immunoSEQ multiplex PCR. The profile shows 65,000 to 90,000 clones, more than 85% of them singletons. Germline V lookup: CDR1 MNHNS, CDR2 SASEGT. CDR3 length: 12 residues. V dropped 3 bases and J dropped 4 bases, with 7 bases sitting between them. V gene TRBV6-1 combines with J gene TRBJ2-7; TRBD1 might be the D (5 bases). The source was peripheral blood, collected in the first trimester of pregnancy. This clonotype was obtained from a female donor with multiple sclerosis, enrolled in a pregnancy study. In DNA, the CDR3 is TGTGCCAGCAGTGACAGGGTGTACGAGCAGTACTTC. This sequence encodes CASSDRVYEQYF.